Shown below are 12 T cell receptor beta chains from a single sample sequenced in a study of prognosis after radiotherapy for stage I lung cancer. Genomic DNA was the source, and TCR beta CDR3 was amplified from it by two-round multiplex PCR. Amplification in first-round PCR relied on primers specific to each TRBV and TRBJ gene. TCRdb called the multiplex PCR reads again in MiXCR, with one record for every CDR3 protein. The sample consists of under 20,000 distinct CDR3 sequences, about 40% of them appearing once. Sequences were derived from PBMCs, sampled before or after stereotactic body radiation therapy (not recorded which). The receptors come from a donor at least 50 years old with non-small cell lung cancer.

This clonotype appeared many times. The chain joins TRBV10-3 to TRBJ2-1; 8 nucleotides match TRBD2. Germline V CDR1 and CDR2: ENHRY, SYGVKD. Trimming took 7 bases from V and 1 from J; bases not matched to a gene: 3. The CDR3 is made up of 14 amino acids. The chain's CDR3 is CAIKASGSYNEQFF. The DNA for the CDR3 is TGTGCCATCAAGGCTAGCGGGTCCTACAATGAGCAGTTCTTC.

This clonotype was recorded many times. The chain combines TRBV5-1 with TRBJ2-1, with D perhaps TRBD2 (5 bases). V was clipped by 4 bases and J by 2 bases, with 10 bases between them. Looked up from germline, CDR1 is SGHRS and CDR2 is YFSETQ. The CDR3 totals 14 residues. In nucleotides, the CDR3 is TGCGCCAGCAGCCGGGGAGACACCTACAATGAGCAGTTCTTC. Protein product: CASSRGDTYNEQFF.

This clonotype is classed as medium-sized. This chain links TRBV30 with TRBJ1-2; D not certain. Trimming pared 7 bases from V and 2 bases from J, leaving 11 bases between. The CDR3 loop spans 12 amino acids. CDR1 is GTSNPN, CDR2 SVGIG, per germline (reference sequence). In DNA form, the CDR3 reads TGTGCCTCTAAGGGCCGGAACTATGGCTACACCTTC. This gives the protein CASKGRNYGYTF.

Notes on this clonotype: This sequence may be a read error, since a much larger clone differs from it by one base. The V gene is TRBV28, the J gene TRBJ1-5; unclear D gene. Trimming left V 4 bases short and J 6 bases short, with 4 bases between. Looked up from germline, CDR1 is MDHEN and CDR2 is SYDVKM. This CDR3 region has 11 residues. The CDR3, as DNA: TGTGCCAGCAGTTCTGTTCAGCCCCAGCATTTT. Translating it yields CASSSVQPQHF. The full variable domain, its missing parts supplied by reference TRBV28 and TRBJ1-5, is DVKVTQSSRYLVKRTGEKVFLECVQDMDHENMFWYRQDPGLGLRLIYFSYDVKMKEKGDIPEGYSVSREKKERFSLILESASTNQTSMYLCASSSVQPQHFGDGTRLSIL.

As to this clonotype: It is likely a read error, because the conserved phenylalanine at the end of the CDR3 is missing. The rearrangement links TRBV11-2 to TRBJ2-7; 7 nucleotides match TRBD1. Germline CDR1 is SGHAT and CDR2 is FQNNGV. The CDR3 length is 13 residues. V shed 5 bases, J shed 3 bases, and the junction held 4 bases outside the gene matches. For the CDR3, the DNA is TGTGCCAGCAGCCTGGGACAGCACTACGAGCAGTACCTC. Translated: CASSLGQHYEQYL.

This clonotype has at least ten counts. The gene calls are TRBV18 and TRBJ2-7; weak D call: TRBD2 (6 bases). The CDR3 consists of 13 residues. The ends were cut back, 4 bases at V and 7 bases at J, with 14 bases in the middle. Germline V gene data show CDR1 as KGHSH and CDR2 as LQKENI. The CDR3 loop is CASSRSSGEEQYF. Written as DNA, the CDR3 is TGTGCCAGCTCACGCTCATCGGGGGAAGAGCAGTACTTC.

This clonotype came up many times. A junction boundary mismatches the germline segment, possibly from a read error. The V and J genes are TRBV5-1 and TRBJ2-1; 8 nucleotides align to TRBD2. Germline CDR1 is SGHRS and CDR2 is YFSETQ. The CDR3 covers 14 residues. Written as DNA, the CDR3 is TGCGCCAGCGGCTTGGCCGGGGGGGGTAATGAGCAGTTCTTC. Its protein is CASGLAGGGNEQFF.

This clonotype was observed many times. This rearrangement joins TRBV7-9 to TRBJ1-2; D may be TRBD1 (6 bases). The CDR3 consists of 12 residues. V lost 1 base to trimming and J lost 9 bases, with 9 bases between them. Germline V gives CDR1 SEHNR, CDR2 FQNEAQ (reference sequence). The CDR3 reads CASSLVQGRYTF. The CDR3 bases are TGTGCCAGCAGCTTAGTACAGGGTCGCTACACCTTC.

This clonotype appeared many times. Here the CDR3 DNA reads TGTGCCAGCAGTCCCGGGGGATTTCGATATGGCTACACCTTC. It codes for CASSPGGFRYGYTF. The rearrangement links TRBV6-1 to TRBJ1-2, with D possibly TRBD1 on 5 matching bases. Looked up from germline, CDR1 is MNHNS and CDR2 is SASEGT. CDR3 length: 14 residues. V lost 5 bases, J lost 5 bases, and 15 bases lay in between.

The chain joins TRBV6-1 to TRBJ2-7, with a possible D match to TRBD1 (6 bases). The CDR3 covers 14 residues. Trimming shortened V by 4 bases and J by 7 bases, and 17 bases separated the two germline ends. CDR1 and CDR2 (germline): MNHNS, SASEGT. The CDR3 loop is CASSATGLRGEQYF. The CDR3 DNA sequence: TGTGCCAGCAGTGCCACAGGGCTCCGAGGGGAGCAGTACTTC.

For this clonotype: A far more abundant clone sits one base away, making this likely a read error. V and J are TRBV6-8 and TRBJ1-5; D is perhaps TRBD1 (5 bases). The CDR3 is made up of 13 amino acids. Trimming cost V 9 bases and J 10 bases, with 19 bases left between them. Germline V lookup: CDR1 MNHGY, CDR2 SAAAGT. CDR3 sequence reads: CASGRGEGHPQHF. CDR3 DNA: TGTGCCAGTGGCCGGGGGGAAGGTCATCCCCAGCATTTT.

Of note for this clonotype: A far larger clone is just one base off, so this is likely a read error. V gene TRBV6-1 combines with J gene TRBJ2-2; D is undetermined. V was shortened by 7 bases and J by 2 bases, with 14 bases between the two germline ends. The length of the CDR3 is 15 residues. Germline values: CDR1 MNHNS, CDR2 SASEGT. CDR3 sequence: CASIPELLNTGELFF. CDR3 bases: TGTGCCAGCATCCCCGAACTATTAAACACCGGGGAGCTGTTTTTT.